The sequence of this T cell receptor (beta chain) was determined in a study of blood T cell repertoires in COVID-19. Study-wide context: COVID-19 samples collected from the United States, Italy and Spain covered acute and convalescent phases. The cDNA or gDNA used as material had been derived from T cells, B-cell-depleted T cells, or PBMCs.

Germline values: CDR1 LNHDA, CDR2 SQIVND (reference sequence). Trimming removed 3 bases from V and 7 bases from J, with 16 bases in between. The CDR3 totals 14 residues. Original analysis: Using reference gene primer amplification, nucleated cell counts were estimated. This table comes from immunoSEQ multiplex PCR, and its TCRdb copy is limited to in-frame clones, with some not included. V and J calls and clone size are given by that table; D and trimming were obtained from the DNA. The profile shows about 350,000 clones, roughly 87% of them singletons. The chain combines TRBV19 with TRBJ2-7; D gene unclear. Material: PBMCs or T cells enriched from blood (not recorded which). The sequence came from a woman under 40 who had recovered from COVID-19. The DNA of the CDR3 is TGTGCCAGTAGTATTACGGCGGATGCTGGGGAGCAGTACTTC. Amino acids: CASSITADAGEQYF.